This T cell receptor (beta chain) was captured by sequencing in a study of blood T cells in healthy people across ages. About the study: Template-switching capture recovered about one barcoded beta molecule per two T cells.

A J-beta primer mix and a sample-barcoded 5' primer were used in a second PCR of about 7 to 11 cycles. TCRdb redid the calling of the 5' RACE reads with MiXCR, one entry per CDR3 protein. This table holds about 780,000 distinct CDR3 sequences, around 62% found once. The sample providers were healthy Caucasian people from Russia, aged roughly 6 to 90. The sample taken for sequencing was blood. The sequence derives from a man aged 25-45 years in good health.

The CDR3 DNA follows: TGTGCCAGCGCTTCCGGGGATGAGCAGTTCTTC. Its protein product is CASASGDEQFF. The chain combines TRBV27 with TRBJ2-1, with D possibly TRBD2 on 5 matching bases. Trimming stripped 8 bases from V and 8 bases from J, with 10 bases between. This CDR3 region has 11 residues. Looked up from germline, CDR1 is MNHEY and CDR2 is SMNVEV (reference sequence).